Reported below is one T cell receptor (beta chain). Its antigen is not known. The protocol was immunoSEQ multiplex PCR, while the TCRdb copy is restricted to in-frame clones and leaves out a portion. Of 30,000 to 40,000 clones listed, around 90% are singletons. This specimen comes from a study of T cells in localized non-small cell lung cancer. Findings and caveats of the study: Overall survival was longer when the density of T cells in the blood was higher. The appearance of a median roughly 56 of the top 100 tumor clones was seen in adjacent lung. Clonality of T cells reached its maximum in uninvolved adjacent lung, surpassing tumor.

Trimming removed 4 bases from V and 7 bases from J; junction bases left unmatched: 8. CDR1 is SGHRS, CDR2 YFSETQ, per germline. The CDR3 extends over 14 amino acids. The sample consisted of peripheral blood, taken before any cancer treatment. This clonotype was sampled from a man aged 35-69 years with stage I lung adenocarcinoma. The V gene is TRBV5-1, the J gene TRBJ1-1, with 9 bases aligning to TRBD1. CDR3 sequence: CASSPEQGAVEAFF. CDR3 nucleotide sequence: TGCGCCAGCAGCCCCGAACAGGGGGCGGTTGAAGCTTTCTTT.